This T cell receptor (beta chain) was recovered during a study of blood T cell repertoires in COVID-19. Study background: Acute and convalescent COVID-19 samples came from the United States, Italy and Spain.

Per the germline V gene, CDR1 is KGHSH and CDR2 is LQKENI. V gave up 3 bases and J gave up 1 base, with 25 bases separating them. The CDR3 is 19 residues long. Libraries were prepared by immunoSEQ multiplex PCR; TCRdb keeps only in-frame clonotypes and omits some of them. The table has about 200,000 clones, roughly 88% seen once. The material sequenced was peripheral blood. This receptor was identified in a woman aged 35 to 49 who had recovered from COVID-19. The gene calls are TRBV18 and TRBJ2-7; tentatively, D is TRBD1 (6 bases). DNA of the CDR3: TGTGCCAGCTCACCTGGCAGCAGGGGAAAACCGGGGCGTTCCTACGAGCAGTACTTC. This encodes CASSPGSRGKPGRSYEQYF.